This T cell receptor (beta chain) was profiled in a study of T cells in Graves' hyperthyroidism and ophthalmopathy. Study information: Pretreatment peripheral blood was obtained at initial diagnosis. Broader study findings: A median roughly six months before onset, the model predicted ophthalmopathy.

CDR3 length: 14 residues. V was pared by 2 bases and J by 4 bases, with 3 bases of the junction left unmatched. CDR1 MNHEY and CDR2 SVGEGT come from the germline V gene. RNA transcripts were the template for amplifying TCR beta CDR3 regions. The HTBI primer set served for first-round RT-PCR of the TCR CDR3. TCRdb analysed the multiplex PCR reads with MiXCR anew, one entry per CDR3 protein. Among approximately 400,000 distinct CDR3 sequences, 15% to 19% were seen once, and the ten largest hold 13% to 15%. Uncontrolled infection, other autoimmune disease, pregnancy or lactation barred patients from enrollment. This clonotype was seen a handful of times. Its target is unknown.

Sequences were obtained from blood. The origin of this receptor is a woman aged 18-29 years with Graves' hyperthyroidism. The V and J genes are TRBV6-2 or TRBV6-3 and TRBJ2-5, with 8 bases matching TRBD1. The CDR3 reads CASSYGQGPETQYF. The DNA for the CDR3 is TGTGCCAGCAGTTACGGACAGGGCCCAGAGACCCAGTACTTC.